This TCR beta chain was observed in a study of blood T cell repertoires in COVID-19. In the original workflow: Researchers report that nucleated cell counts were estimated from reference gene primer amplification. Method: immunoSEQ multiplex PCR; TCRdb's copy keeps in-frame clones and lacks some. V, J and clone size reflect that table, while D and trimming were determined from the DNA. Among under 65,000 clones, 81% were seen once, and the ten largest hold over 25%. The CDR3 spans 13 residues. Unmatched junction bases numbered 7, after V lost 0 bases and J lost 13 bases. Germline V gene data show CDR1 as MNHEY and CDR2 as SVGEGT.

This sequence originates from a man in his sixties with COVID-19, enrolled during active disease. Sequenced: peripheral blood. This rearrangement joins TRBV6-2 or TRBV6-3 to TRBJ2-7; 9 nucleotides match TRBD2. CDR3 DNA: TGTGCCAGCAGTTACTCGAGTAGCGGGAGTCTCTACTTC. Its translation: CASSYSSSGSLYF.